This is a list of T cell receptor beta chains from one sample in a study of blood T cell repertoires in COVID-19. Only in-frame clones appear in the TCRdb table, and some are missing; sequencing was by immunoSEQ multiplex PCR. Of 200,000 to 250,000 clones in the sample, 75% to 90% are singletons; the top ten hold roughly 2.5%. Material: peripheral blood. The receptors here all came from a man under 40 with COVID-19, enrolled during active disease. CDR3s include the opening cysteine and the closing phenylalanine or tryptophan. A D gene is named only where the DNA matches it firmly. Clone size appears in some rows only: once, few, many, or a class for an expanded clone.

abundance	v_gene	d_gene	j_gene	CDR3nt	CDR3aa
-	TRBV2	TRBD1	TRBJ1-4	TGTGCCAGCAGTTTCTACAGGGGCGAGGAAAAACTGTTTTTT	CASSFYRGEEKLFF
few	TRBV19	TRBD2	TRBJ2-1	TGTGCCAGTAGAGAACTAAGCGGGGCCTTCAATGAGCAGTTCTTC	CASRELSGAFNEQFF
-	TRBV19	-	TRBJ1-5	TGTGCCAGTAGCATGAGTTTCATTAGGGGTTACAATCAGCCCCAGCATTTT	CASSMSFIRGYNQPQHF
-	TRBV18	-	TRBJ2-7	TGTGCCAGCTCACCCGTCCGGACTCACTACGAGCAGTACTTC	CASSPVRTHYEQYF
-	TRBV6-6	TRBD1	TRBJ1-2	TGTGCCAGCAGTCATGGACAGGGAGGGGTCTATGGCTACACCTTC	CASSHGQGGVYGYTF
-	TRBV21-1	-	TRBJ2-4	TGTGCCAGCAGCGACCATAGCCAGGGGGCCTCAAACATTCAGTACTTC	CASSDHSQGASNIQYF
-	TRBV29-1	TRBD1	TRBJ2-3	TGCAGTATGACAGGGAGCACAGATACGCAGTATTTT	CSMTGSTDTQYF
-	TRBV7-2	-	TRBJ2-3	TGTGCCAGCAGCTTAGGTCCGACTAGCACAGATACGCAGTATTTT	CASSLGPTSTDTQYF
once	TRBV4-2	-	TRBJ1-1	TGTGCCAGCAGCCAAGAGTCGGGCTCGGGGGGCCGAGCTTTCTTT	CASSQESGSGGRAFF
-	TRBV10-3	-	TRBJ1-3	TGTGCCATCAGTGAGCGGGAGGGAATTTACACCATATATTTT	CAISEREGIYTIYF
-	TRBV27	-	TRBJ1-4	TGTGCCAGCAGTTTATCGTGGCCTTATAATGAAAAACTGTTTTTT	CASSLSWPYNEKLFF
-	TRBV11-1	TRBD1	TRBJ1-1	TGTGCCAGCAGCTCGGGGACAGGGAGAAGGAACACTGAAGCTTTCTTT	CASSSGTGRRNTEAFF
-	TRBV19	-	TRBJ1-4	TGTGCCAGTAGTATCCGGGACTTGTGGGATGAAAAACTGTTTTTT	CASSIRDLWDEKLFF
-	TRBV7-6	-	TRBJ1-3	TGTGCCAGCAGCTTAGAGCACAGAGGAAACACCATATATTTT	CASSLEHRGNTIYF
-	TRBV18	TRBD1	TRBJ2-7	TGTGCCAGCTCACTACAGGGGTCGGGAGAGCAGTACTTC	CASSLQGSGEQYF
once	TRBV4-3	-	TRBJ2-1	TGCGCCAGCAGCCAAGAGGTAGCGGCCTACAATGAGCAGTTCTTC	CASSQEVAAYNEQFF
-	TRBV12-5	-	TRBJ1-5	TGTGCTAGTGGTTCCCCAACCGGGCAGCCCCAGCATTTT	CASGSPTGQPQHF
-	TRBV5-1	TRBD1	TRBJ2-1	TGCGCCAGCAGCCGGGAACCGGGACAGAACTCCTACAATGAGCAGTTCTTC	CASSREPGQNSYNEQFF
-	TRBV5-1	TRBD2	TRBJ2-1	TGCGCCAGCAGCTGGGGACTAGCGGGGTTCAATGAGCAGTTCTTC	CASSWGLAGFNEQFF
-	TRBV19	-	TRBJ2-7	TGTGCCAGTAGTAAACCGGAGTCCGGTGGCGAGCAGTACTTC	CASSKPESGGEQYF
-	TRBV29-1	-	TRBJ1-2	TGCAGCGTTGAAAAGAGGGAGTATGGCTACACCTTC	CSVEKREYGYTF
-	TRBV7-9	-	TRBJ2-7	TGTGCCAGCAGCTTAGGGACAGTAACCTACGAGCAGTACTTC	CASSLGTVTYEQYF
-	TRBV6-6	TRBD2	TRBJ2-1	TGTGCCAGCAGTTGGGCCAGGACGGGAGGGTACAATGAGCAGTTCTTC	CASSWARTGGYNEQFF
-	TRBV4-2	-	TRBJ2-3	TGTGCCAGCAGCCGATCAGACGTAGCGCCCACAGATACGCAGTATTTT	CASSRSDVAPTDTQYF
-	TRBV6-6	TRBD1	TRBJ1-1	TGTGCCAGCAGCAGGACAGGGGTGAACACTGAAGCTTTCTTT	CASSRTGVNTEAFF